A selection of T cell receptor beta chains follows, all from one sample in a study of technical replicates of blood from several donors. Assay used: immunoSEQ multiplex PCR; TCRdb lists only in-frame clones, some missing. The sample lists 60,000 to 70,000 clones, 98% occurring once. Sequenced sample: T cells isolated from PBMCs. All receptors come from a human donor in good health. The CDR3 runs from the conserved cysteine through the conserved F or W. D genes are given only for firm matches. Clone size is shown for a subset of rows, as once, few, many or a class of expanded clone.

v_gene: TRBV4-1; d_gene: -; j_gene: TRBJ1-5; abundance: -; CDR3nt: TGCGCCAGCAGCCAAGTCGGGGGCAATCAGCCCCAGCATTTT; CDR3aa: CASSQVGGNQPQHF
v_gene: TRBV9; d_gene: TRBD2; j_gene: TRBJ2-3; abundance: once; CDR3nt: TGTGCCAGCAGCCCATCGACACGGGGGGGCGGCACAGATACGCAGTATTTT; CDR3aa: CASSPSTRGGGTDTQYF
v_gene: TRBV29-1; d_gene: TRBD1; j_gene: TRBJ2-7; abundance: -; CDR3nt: TGCAGCGTGCCGGGACAGGGGTACTACGAGCAGTACTTC; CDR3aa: CSVPGQGYYEQYF
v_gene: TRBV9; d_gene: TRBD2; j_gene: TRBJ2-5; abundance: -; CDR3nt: TGTGCCAGCAGCGTAGAAGTAGCGGGGGGGCTAGAGACCCAGTACTTC; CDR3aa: CASSVEVAGGLETQYF
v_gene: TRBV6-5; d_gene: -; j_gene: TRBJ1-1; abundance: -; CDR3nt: TGTGCCAGCTCGCCGGAGGGAATGAACACTGAAGCTTTCTTT; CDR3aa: CASSPEGMNTEAFF
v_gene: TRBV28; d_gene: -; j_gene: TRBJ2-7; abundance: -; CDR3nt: TGTGCCAGCAAACCGAGTTCGCTCTACGAGCAGTACTTC; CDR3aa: CASKPSSLYEQYF
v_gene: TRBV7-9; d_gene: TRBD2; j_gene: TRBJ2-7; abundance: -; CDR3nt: TGTGCCAGCAGCTCTCGGACTAGCGGGGGAAACTACGAGCAGTACTTC; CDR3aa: CASSSRTSGGNYEQYF
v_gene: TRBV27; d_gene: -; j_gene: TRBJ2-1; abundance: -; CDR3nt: TGTGCCAGCACCCAACAGGGCGGCTCCTACAATGAGCAGTTCTTC; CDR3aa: CASTQQGGSYNEQFF
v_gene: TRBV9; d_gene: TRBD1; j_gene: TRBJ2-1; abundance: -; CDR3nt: TGTGCCAGCAGCAAGTCCGGGACAGATTACAATGAGCAGTTCTTC; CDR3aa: CASSKSGTDYNEQFF
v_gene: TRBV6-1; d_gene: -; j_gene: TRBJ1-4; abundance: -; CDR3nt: TGTGCCAGCAGTGAAGCGACAGATTCTTGGGAAAAACTGTTTTTT; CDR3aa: CASSEATDSWEKLFF
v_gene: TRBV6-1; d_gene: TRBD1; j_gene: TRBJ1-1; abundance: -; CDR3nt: TGTGCCAGCACCCCAGCGGACAGGGTAACTGAAGCTTTCTTT; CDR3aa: CASTPADRVTEAFF
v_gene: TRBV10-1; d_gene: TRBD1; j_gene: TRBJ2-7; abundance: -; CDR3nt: TGCGCCAGCAGTGATGGTTCAGGGGGCCAAGTCACCTACGAGCAGTACTTC; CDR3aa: CASSDGSGGQVTYEQYF
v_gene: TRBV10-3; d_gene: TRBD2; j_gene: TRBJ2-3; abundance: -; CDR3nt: TGTGCCATCAGCATGACTAGCGGGGCCACAGATACGCAGTATTTT; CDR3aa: CAISMTSGATDTQYF
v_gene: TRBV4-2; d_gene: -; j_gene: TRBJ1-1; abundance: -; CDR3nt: TGTGCCAGCAGCCAAGATCCCGTACAGTCCACTGAAGCTTTCTTT; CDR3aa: CASSQDPVQSTEAFF
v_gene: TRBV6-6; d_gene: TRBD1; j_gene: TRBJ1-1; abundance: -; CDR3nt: TGTGCCAGCAGTCCAGGGGGAGGAGCTTTCTTT; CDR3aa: CASSPGGGAFF
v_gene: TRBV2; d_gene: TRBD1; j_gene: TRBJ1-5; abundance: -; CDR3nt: TGTGCCAGCAGTGTCCAGGGGGACAATCAGCCCCAGCATTTT; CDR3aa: CASSVQGDNQPQHF
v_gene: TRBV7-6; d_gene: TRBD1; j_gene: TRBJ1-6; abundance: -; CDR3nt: TGTGCCAGCAGCCACCGGGACAGGGATTCACCCCTCCACTTT; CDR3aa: CASSHRDRDSPLHF
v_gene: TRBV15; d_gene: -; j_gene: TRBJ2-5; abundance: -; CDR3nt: TGTGCCACCAGCAGAGATCCCGTCGAAGAGACCCAGTACTTC; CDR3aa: CATSRDPVEETQYF
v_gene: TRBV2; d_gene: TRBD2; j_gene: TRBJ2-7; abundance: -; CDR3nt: TGTGCCAGCAGCCTTAGCGGGAGCTACGAGCAGTACTTC; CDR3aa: CASSLSGSYEQYF
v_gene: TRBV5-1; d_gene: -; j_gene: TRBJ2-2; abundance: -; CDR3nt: TGCGCCAGCAGCTTCGCCAGCGGGTTCGGGGAGCTGTTTTTT; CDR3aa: CASSFASGFGELFF
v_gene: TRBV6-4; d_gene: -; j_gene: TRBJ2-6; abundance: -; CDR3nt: TGTGCCAGCAGCCAGTCGGGGGCCAACGTCCTGACTTTC; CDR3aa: CASSQSGANVLTF
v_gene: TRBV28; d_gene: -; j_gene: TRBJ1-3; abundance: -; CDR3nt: TGTGCCAGCAATCAGGGAACCTCTGGAAACACCATATATTTT; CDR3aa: CASNQGTSGNTIYF
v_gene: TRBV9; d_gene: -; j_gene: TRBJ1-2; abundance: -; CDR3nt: TGTGCCAGCAGCGTAGGTGGGGGCGACTATGGCTACACCTTC; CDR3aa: CASSVGGGDYGYTF
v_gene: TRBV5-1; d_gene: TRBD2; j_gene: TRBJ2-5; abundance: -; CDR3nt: TGCGCCAGCAGCCCCGGACTAGCGGGGGGGATGGCGACCCAGTACTTC; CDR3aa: CASSPGLAGGMATQYF
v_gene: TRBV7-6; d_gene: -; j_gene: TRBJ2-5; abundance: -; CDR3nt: TGTGCCAGCCGAGGGGAGACCCAGTACTTC; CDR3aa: CASRGETQYF
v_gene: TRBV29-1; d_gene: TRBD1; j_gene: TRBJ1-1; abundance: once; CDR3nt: TGCAGCGTTGGACAGGGGGGAAACACTGAAGCTTTCTTT; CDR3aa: CSVGQGGNTEAFF